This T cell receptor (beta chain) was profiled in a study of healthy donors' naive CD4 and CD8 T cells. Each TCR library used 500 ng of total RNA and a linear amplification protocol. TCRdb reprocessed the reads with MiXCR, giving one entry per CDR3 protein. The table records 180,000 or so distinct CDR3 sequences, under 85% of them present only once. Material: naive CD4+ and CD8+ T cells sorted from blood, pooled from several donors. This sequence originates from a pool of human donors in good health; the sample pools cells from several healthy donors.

For the CDR3, the DNA is TGTGCCAGCAGCTTAGCGTTATTATTGGACTCATACACAGATACGCAGTATTTT. Protein: CASSLALLLDSYTDTQYF. The chain couples TRBV7-8 to TRBJ2-3; perhaps TRBD2 as D (5 bases). CDR1 SGHVS and CDR2 FQNEAQ come from the germline V gene. V lost 0 bases and J lost 2, with 18 bases in between. The CDR3 has 18 amino acids.